The 2 T cell receptor beta chains below were found in one sample sequenced in a study of blood T cell repertoires in COVID-19. The assay was immunoSEQ multiplex PCR, and TCRdb's table has in-frame clones only and misses some. The sample contains fewer than 80,000 clones, more than 75% of which appear only once. Material: peripheral blood. The receptors derive from a human donor in a cohort sampled during active COVID-19.

The CDR3 loop reads CASSQIQSPLHF. Written as DNA, the CDR3 is TGCGCCAGCAGCCAAATACAGTCACCCCTCCACTTT. The chain combines TRBV4-1 with TRBJ1-6; D remains unclear. This CDR3 spans 12 amino acids. Germline CDR1 MGHRA, CDR2 YSYEKL. Trimming removed 2 bases from V and 10 bases from J, with 6 bases in between.

This sequence joins TRBV18 and TRBJ2-1; 9 bases fit TRBD2. Per germline, CDR1 KGHSH and CDR2 LQKENI. The CDR3 has 16 residues. V shed 0 bases and J 2 bases; nucleotides not matched to a gene: 2. CDR3 DNA sequence: TGTGCCAGCTCACCACCTAGCGGGAGTACCTACAATGAGCAGTTCTTC. Encoded protein: CASSPPSGSTYNEQFF.